The T cell receptor (beta chain) described here comes from a study of T-cell memory formation after mild COVID-19. General study points: CD4+ clones that contracted lay mainly in CM and EM; CD8+ ones lay in EMRA. Later expanders leaned toward CD4+, whereas clones contracting from day 15 to 85 were balanced CD4/CD8. The study detected some responding clones in pre-infection memory, suggesting cross-reactive memory joined.

As to this clonotype: The antigen remains unidentified.

Germline lookup yields CDR1 LNHDA and CDR2 SQIVND (reference sequence). The ends were cut back, 7 bases at V and 7 bases at J, with 23 bases in the middle. CDR3 size: 17 residues. 5'RACE, which relied on constant-segment primers, yielded TCR alpha and TCR beta cDNA libraries carrying sample barcodes and UMIs. MiXCR was run by TCRdb on the 5' RACE reads, yielding one entry per CDR3 protein. The sample lists 350,000 or so distinct CDR3 sequences, 13% occurring once. V usage is TRBV19 and J usage is TRBJ1-6, with D uncertain. Sequenced material: PBMCs or a T cell subset sorted from them (not recorded which). The receptor comes from a man between 18 and 29 years old who had mild COVID-19 (a few samples of this study predate the infection). Cell type and time point are not known. The CDR3 DNA reads as TGTGCCAGTACCCCTTCCTTAGGCTTCGATCTGAATTCACCCCTCCACTTT. It yields the protein CASTPSLGFDLNSPLHF.